The TCR beta chain under discussion was sequenced for a study of CD8+ T cells in alopecia areata. Looked up from germline, CDR1 is LGHNA and CDR2 is YNFKEQ. Between the trimmed V and J ends, which lost 1 base and 4 bases, there was a span of 9 bases. The CDR3 is 14 residues long. Extracted RNA was reverse transcribed, and the resulting cDNA served as sequencing template. TCRdb's table, derived via immunoSEQ multiplex PCR, lists solely in-frame clones and lacks some. Found here are under 250,000 clones, around 50% of them singletons; the top ten hold around 5%. Only one count was recorded for this clone.

The sequence was obtained from a human donor in good health. Sequenced sample: CD8+ T cells sorted from blood. The V call is TRBV4-2, the J call TRBJ2-3, with a possible D match to TRBD2 (6 bases). CDR3 in amino acids: CASSQATGADTQYF. CDR3 sequence (DNA): TGTGCCAGCAGCCAAGCGACGGGGGCAGATACGCAGTATTTT.